The 27 T cell receptor beta chains reported below all come from one sample, sequenced in a study of blood T cell repertoires in COVID-19. Clones were sequenced by immunoSEQ multiplex PCR, and TCRdb holds only the in-frame ones, with some missing. The sample holds 120,000 to 150,000 clones, 75% to 85% seen once. Sequencing was carried out using peripheral blood. These receptors originate from a man between 60 and 75 years old with active or convalescent COVID-19.

The chain carries TRBV23-1 and TRBJ2-7; TRBD2 is a possible D gene (5 bases). TRBV23-1 is designated an ORF whose function remains uncertain. The CDR3 is made up of 12 amino acids. V was pared by 7 bases and J by 4 bases, with 11 bases between. The CDR3 loop is CASNTGVYEQYF. The CDR3 region has the DNA TGCGCCAGCAATACCGGGGTATACGAGCAGTACTTC.

This clone was seen only a few times. The chain links TRBV2 to TRBJ2-7, with 9 bases that match TRBD2. Germline assignment: CDR1 SNHLY and CDR2 FYNNEI. J lost 5 bases, V lost 4 bases, and 6 bases had no gene match. The CDR3 spans 14 residues. The CDR3 here is CASSGLRGGDEQYF. DNA of the CDR3: TGTGCCAGCAGTGGACTACGCGGGGGGGACGAGCAGTACTTC.

The chain combines TRBV5-1 with TRBJ2-4, with 11 positions matching TRBD2. V dropped 3 bases and J dropped 0; count of bases not matched to a gene: 11. This CDR3 spans 19 amino acids. Germline-derived CDR1 and CDR2 are SGHRS and YFSETQ. The CDR3 protein is CASSYLPGLADIAKNIQYF. In nucleotides, the CDR3 is TGCGCCAGCAGCTATCTGCCGGGACTAGCGGATATAGCCAAAAACATTCAGTACTTC.

This clone was seen only a few times. This rearrangement joins TRBV6-5 to TRBJ2-7; 7 positions agree with TRBD2. Germline V gene lookup returns CDR1 MNHEY and CDR2 SVGAGI. Trimming cost V 0 bases and J 4 bases; bases outside gene matches: 6. The CDR3 totals 15 residues. For the CDR3, the DNA is TGTGCCAGCAGTTACTCGATGGGGGGGGGATACGAGCAGTACTTC. It is translated as CASSYSMGGGYEQYF.

This chain joins TRBV2 and TRBJ1-6; D remains ambiguous. V was cut by 6 bases and J by 6 bases, with 3 bases left in between. This CDR3 is built from 11 residues. From germline, CDR1 is SNHLY and CDR2 FYNNEI. CDR3 bases: TGTGCCAGCAGCTCTAATTCACCCCTCCACTTT. Translated: CASSSNSPLHF.

The V call is TRBV9, the J call TRBJ2-5, with D possibly being TRBD2 (6 bases). This CDR3 is built from 15 residues. Trimming left V 4 bases short and J 2 bases short, with 15 bases between. Per germline, CDR1 SGDLS and CDR2 YYNGEE. CDR3 sequence reads: CASSPLGTVQETQYF. For the CDR3, the DNA is TGTGCCAGCAGCCCCCTGGGGACTGTACAAGAGACCCAGTACTTC.

This sequence joins TRBV6-5 and TRBJ1-4, with TRBD1 matching 11 bases. The germline V gene has CDR1 MNHEY and CDR2 SVGAGI. The CDR3 sequence is 14 residues long. V was clipped by 4 bases and J by 8 bases; unmatched bases: 3. The CDR3 spells CASSWDRGEEKLFF. CDR3 DNA: TGTGCCAGCAGTTGGGACAGGGGGGAAGAAAAACTGTTTTTT.

This clone was recorded many times. The J gene is TRBJ2-6, the V gene TRBV7-8; D might be TRBD1 (5 bases). CDR3 length: 16 residues. Germline V gene data show CDR1 as SGHVS and CDR2 as FQNEAQ. V was cut by 1 base and J by 0 bases, with 7 bases left in between. Here the CDR3 reads CASSLGQHSGANVLTF. In nucleotides, the CDR3 is TGTGCCAGCAGCTTAGGACAGCACTCTGGGGCCAACGTCCTGACTTTC. Combining the CDR3 with reference TRBV7-8 and TRBJ2-6 gives the whole variable domain GAGVSQSPRYKVAKRGQDVALRCDPISGHVSLFWYQQALGQGPEFLTYFQNEAQLDKSGLPSDRFFAERPEGSVSTLKIQRTQQEDSAVYLCASSLGQHSGANVLTFGAGSRLTVL.

The J gene is TRBJ2-6, the V gene TRBV24-1, with D perhaps matching TRBD2 (5 bases). The V end was cut by 3 bases, the J end by 0 bases, with 11 bases between. Germline V gives CDR1 KGHDR, CDR2 SFDVKD. The CDR3 sequence is 17 residues long. CDR3 nucleotide sequence: TGTGCCACCAGTGATGCAGGACTGTCCTCTGGGGCCAACGTCCTGACTTTC. It specifies CATSDAGLSSGANVLTF.

The rearrangement uses TRBV28 and TRBJ1-2; 7 nucleotides align to TRBD1. Trimming at V came to 6 bases and at J to 3 bases, leaving 10 bases not matched to a gene. Germline loops: CDR1 MDHEN, CDR2 SYDVKM. This CDR3 contains 15 residues. DNA of the CDR3: TGTGCCAGCAGCCCCCAGGGGGATGGAGACTATGGCTACACCTTC. Encoded protein: CASSPQGDGDYGYTF.

This clone was recorded a few times. The genes are TRBV3-1 (or the pseudogene TRBV3-2) and TRBJ2-5, with 9 bases identical to TRBD1. Per the germline V gene, CDR1 is LGHDT and CDR2 is YNNKEL (reference sequence). The CDR3 is 12 amino acids. J gave up 3 bases and V 8 bases, and 1 base lay outside the gene matches. CDR3 bases: TGTGCCAGCCGGGACAGGGAAGAGACCCAGTACTTC. It encodes CASRDREETQYF.

This rearrangement joins TRBV24-1 to TRBJ2-5; 8 bases map to TRBD1. This CDR3 region has 15 residues. Germline CDR1 and CDR2: KGHDR and SFDVKD. V gave up 0 bases and J gave up 2 bases; unmatched junction bases: 1. CDR3: CATSDLGTGQETQYF. The DNA for the CDR3 is TGTGCCACCAGTGATTTGGGGACAGGACAAGAGACCCAGTACTTC.

The chain links TRBV18 to TRBJ1-6; no reliable D call. V lost 1 base and J lost 0, with 4 bases in between. The CDR3 consists of 15 residues. CDR1 and CDR2 from the germline V gene are KGHSH and LQKENI. The CDR3 sequence: CASSPLSSYNSPLHF. The CDR3 bases are TGTGCCAGCTCACCACTTAGCTCCTATAATTCACCCCTCCACTTT.

The rearrangement links TRBV3-1 (or the pseudogene TRBV3-2) to TRBJ2-2; TRBD2 matches 14 bases. The CDR3 runs 16 residues. Per germline, CDR1 LGHDT and CDR2 YNNKEL (reference sequence). V shed 4 bases, J shed 5 bases, and the junction held 3 bases outside the gene matches. CDR3 protein: CASSPGLAGGTGELFF. CDR3 nucleotide sequence: TGTGCCAGCAGCCCCGGACTAGCGGGAGGTACCGGGGAGCTGTTTTTT.

This clone was counted only a few times. The rearrangement joins TRBV7-2 to TRBJ2-7; D unresolved. V shed 2 bases and J shed 7 bases, with 6 bases lying between them. This CDR3 is 11 amino acids long. The germline V gene has CDR1 SGHTA and CDR2 FQGNSA. The CDR3 loop reads CASSLMREQYF. The DNA of the CDR3 is TGTGCCAGCAGCTTAATGCGGGAGCAGTACTTC.

This clone came up a few times. The chain recombines TRBV24-1 with TRBJ1-5; D is uncertain. Germline V CDR1 and CDR2: KGHDR, SFDVKD. This CDR3 has 11 residues. V lost 12 bases and J lost 6, with 11 bases in between. The DNA for the CDR3 is TGTGCCGCGAGTGGAGCTCAGCCCCAGCATTTT. This sequence encodes CAASGAQPQHF.

The rearrangement joins TRBV5-5 to TRBJ2-7; D remains unclear. This CDR3 contains 12 residues. V dropped 0 bases and J dropped 4 bases, with 5 bases sitting between them. The germline gives CDR1 SGHKS, CDR2 YYEKEE (reference sequence). CDR3 in amino acids: CASSLERYEQYF. In nucleotides, the CDR3 is TGTGCCAGCAGCTTGGAGAGATACGAGCAGTACTTC. Based on the CDR3 plus reference TRBV5-5 and TRBJ2-7, the full variable domain is DAGVTQSPTHLIKTRGQQVTLRCSPISGHKSVSWYQQVLGQGPQFIFQYYEKEERGRGNFPDRFSARQFPNYSSELNVNALLLGDSALYLCASSLERYEQYFGPGTRLTVT.

This clone came up many times. This chain uses TRBV4-1 with TRBJ2-1; TRBD1 matches 8 bases. V shed 2 bases and J 9 bases; nucleotides not matched to a gene: 9. CDR3 length: 15 residues. Germline values: CDR1 MGHRA, CDR2 YSYEKL. CDR3 amino acids: CASSQRDRKEGEQFF. CDR3 coding DNA: TGCGCCAGCAGCCAACGGGACAGGAAGGAAGGTGAGCAGTTCTTC.

This clone was counted between two and nine times. The chain is built from TRBV28 and TRBJ1-2; possibly TRBD1 for D (6 bases). The V gene's germline CDR1 is MDHEN and CDR2 SYDVKM. The CDR3 extends over 15 amino acids. V lost 6 bases and J 1 base, leaving 15 bases between the germline ends. The CDR3 region has the DNA TGTGCCAGCAGCCTACAGGGTATCCTTAACTATGGCTACACCTTC. This codes for CASSLQGILNYGYTF.

This clone has just a few counts. This sequence joins TRBV28 and TRBJ1-2; D not certain. The length of the CDR3 is 17 residues. Looked up from germline, CDR1 is MDHEN and CDR2 is SYDVKM. V was pared by 5 bases and J by 2 bases, with 21 bases between. CDR3 DNA: TGTGCCAGCAGTCGTACCCTCAGGTTAAGTGGGAACTATGGCTACACCTTC. Translation gives CASSRTLRLSGNYGYTF.

The V and J genes are TRBV19 and TRBJ1-5; no definite D call. Trimming stripped 3 bases from V and 3 bases from J, with 6 bases between. Germline values: CDR1 LNHDA, CDR2 SQIVND (reference sequence). The CDR3 runs 13 residues. The chain's CDR3 is CASSIRVNQPQHF. The CDR3 DNA reads as TGTGCCAGTAGTATCCGGGTCAATCAGCCCCAGCATTTT.

The rearrangement links TRBV7-2 to TRBJ2-7; 9 bases are shared with TRBD2. The germline gives CDR1 SGHTA, CDR2 FQGNSA. V was pared by 1 base and J by 7 bases, with 5 bases of the junction left unmatched. CDR3 length equals 14 residues. The CDR3 DNA is TGTGCCAGCAGCTTAGTAGGGACTAGCTCTGAGCAGTACTTC. It codes for CASSLVGTSSEQYF.

The chain is built from TRBV2 and TRBJ1-2; the D is unclear. The ends were cut back, 4 bases at V and 3 bases at J, with 9 bases in the middle. This CDR3 has 13 amino acids. CDR1 SNHLY and CDR2 FYNNEI come from the germline V gene. CDR3 amino acids: CASSVQQYYGYTF. DNA of the CDR3: TGTGCCAGCAGTGTGCAACAGTACTATGGCTACACCTTC.

This chain uses TRBV5-1 with TRBJ1-1; D ambiguous. Per germline, CDR1 SGHRS and CDR2 YFSETQ. The CDR3 length is 15 residues. V shed 5 bases and J shed 0 bases, with 14 bases lying between them. The CDR3 DNA reads TGCGCCAGCAGGAAAAGATTTGGCCTGAACACTGAAGCTTTCTTT. Encoded protein: CASRKRFGLNTEAFF.

The chain uses TRBV25-1 and TRBJ2-3; 7 bases fit TRBD2. After removal of 6 bases from V and 2 bases from J, the junction contained 14 bases not matched to a gene. Germline CDR1 MGHDK, CDR2 SYGVNS. The CDR3 is made up of 17 amino acids. The CDR3 sequence: CASSALGWGGATDTQYF. CDR3 in DNA: TGTGCCAGCAGCGCCTTGGGATGGGGGGGTGCCACAGATACGCAGTATTTT.

The chain has TRBV6-6 and TRBJ1-3; D unresolved. The V end lost 0 bases, the J end lost 3 bases, and 12 bases lay between the germline ends. This CDR3 is 16 amino acids long. Germline V gene lookup returns CDR1 MNHNY and CDR2 SVGAGI (reference sequence). The CDR3 region is CASSYSTGYGGNTIYF. CDR3 sequence (DNA): TGTGCCAGCAGTTACTCGACGGGTTACGGTGGAAACACCATATATTTT.

The chain joins TRBV7-2 to TRBJ2-7; 8 nucleotides match TRBD1. CDR3 length equals 12 residues. Germline CDR1 is SGHTA and CDR2 is FQGNSA. With 5 bases clipped from V and 11 bases from J, the junction kept 8 bases outside the gene matches. CDR3 nucleotides: TGTGCCAGCAGCCCTAGGACAGGGCCAAAGTACTTC. As protein: CASSPRTGPKYF.